The source of this TCR beta chain is a study of blood T cell repertoires in COVID-19. For the study at large: Some COVID-19 samples were acute and others convalescent; all came from the United States, Italy and Spain. Sources were T cells, B-cell-depleted T cells, or PBMCs; the material itself was cDNA or gDNA.

Seattle researchers signed up patients amid active infection and tracked them longitudinally. Per the germline V gene, CDR1 is MNHEY and CDR2 is SMNVEV (reference sequence). V was trimmed by 6 bases and J by 3 bases, leaving 15 bases between them. The CDR3 totals 15 residues. Original processing notes: The authors estimated nucleated cell counts from reference gene primer amplification. Using immunoSEQ multiplex PCR, the repertoire was profiled, and TCRdb retains in-frame clones only, with some absent. Clone size and the V and J calls come from that table; the DNA yielded D and trimming. The sample lists about 92,000 clones; around 90% were seen once.

The sequenced material came from peripheral blood. The clonotype originates from an older woman with COVID-19, enrolled during active disease. The chain employs TRBV27 and TRBJ2-1, with D perhaps TRBD2 (5 bases). The CDR3 region is CASSPNQDFYNEQFF. For the CDR3, the DNA is TGTGCCAGCAGCCCTAATCAGGACTTCTACAATGAGCAGTTCTTC.